The entry below describes one T cell receptor (beta chain). The sample originates from a study of blood T cell repertoires in COVID-19. At the level of the study: COVID-19 samples from acute and convalescent phases originated in the United States, Italy and Spain.

Source study methods: Researchers report that nucleated cell counts were estimated from reference gene primer amplification. Libraries were prepared by immunoSEQ multiplex PCR; TCRdb keeps only in-frame clonotypes and omits some of them. Clone size and the V and J calls come from that table; the DNA yielded D and trimming. This sample yields tens of thousands of clones, of which approximately 85% are seen a single time; around 30% belongs to the top ten. CDR1 is SSHAT and CDR2 is FNYEAQ in the germline V gene (reference sequence). The V end was cut by 1 base, the J end by 5 bases, with 12 bases between. The CDR3 runs 15 residues.

Material for sequencing was peripheral blood. The chain is built from TRBV7-7 and TRBJ2-1; a weak D match, TRBD1 (6 bases). The receptor was isolated from a woman older than 75 with COVID-19, enrolled during active disease. In DNA, the CDR3 is TGTGCCAGCAGCTTAGGGGGGACACCTAACAATGAGCAGTTCTTC. Amino acid sequence: CASSLGGTPNNEQFF. Full variable domain (remainder filled in from reference TRBV7-7 and TRBJ2-1): GAGVSQSPRYKVTKRGQDVTLRCDPISSHATLYWYQQALGQGPEFLTYFNYEAQPDKSGLPSDRFSAERPEGSISTLTIQRTEQRDSAMYRCASSLGGTPNNEQFFGPGTRLTVL.